These 24 T cell receptor beta chains share one sample of origin, sequenced in a study of CD4 T cell repertoires in COVID-19. Repertoires were generated with immunoSEQ multiplex PCR, while TCRdb's copy carries only in-frame clones and drops some. The sample records approximately 24,000 clones, 93% being singletons. The memory T cells were sequenced right after ex vivo isolation, without culture. Here the sequenced sample was circulating follicular helper CD4+ T cells (cTfh) from blood, taken before the COVID-19 pandemic. These receptors all stem from a human donor who had COVID-19.

The chain employs TRBV11-2 and TRBJ2-7; no definite D call. Germline loops: CDR1 SGHAT, CDR2 FQNNGV. The CDR3 sequence is 12 residues long. Between the trimmed V and J ends, which lost 3 bases and 0 bases, there was a span of 3 bases. CDR3 bases: TGTGCCAGCAGCTTCAGCTCCTACGAGCAGTACTTC. It translates to CASSFSSYEQYF.

The rearrangement uses TRBV7-6 and TRBJ1-2; 7 bases line up with TRBD1. Trimming took 1 base from V and 4 from J; bases not matched to a gene: 9. Germline CDR1 is SGHVS and CDR2 is FNYEAQ. The CDR3 is 16 residues long. DNA for the CDR3: TGTGCCAGCAGCTTAGGCCGGGACAGACCCTTCTATGGCTACACCTTC. Its protein product is CASSLGRDRPFYGYTF.

The gene calls are TRBV7-3 and TRBJ2-6, with D maybe TRBD2 (6 bases). The CDR3 contains 17 residues. V lost 0 bases and J 4 bases, leaving 13 bases between the germline ends. CDR1 is SGHTA, CDR2 FQGTGA, per germline. The CDR3 DNA reads TGTGCCAGCAGCTTAACGATACCGGGGGACGGGGCCAACGTCCTGACTTTC. This gives the protein CASSLTIPGDGANVLTF.

The chain couples TRBV5-8 to TRBJ2-7, with a tentative D call TRBD2 (6 bases). The CDR3 runs 15 residues. CDR1 and CDR2 from the germline V gene are SGHTS and YDEGEE. Trimming took 0 bases from V and 6 from J, leaving 16 bases between them. The CDR3 region has the DNA TGTGCCAGCAGCTTGGGGGGCGCGGGAACTGGCGAGCAGTACTTC. Translated: CASSLGGAGTGEQYF.

The chain couples TRBV29-1 to TRBJ2-5, with D possibly matching TRBD2 (6 bases). The DNA end is a closer match to TRBJ2-7, so the J assignment may be wrong. Germline CDR1 reads SQVTM; CDR2 reads ANQGSEA. The CDR3 covers 14 residues. The CDR3 sequence: CSVLPGTGDYEQYF. The CDR3 nucleotides read TGCAGCGTTCTTCCCGGGACGGGGGATTACGAGCAGTACTTC.

The rearrangement joins TRBV11-2 to TRBJ1-3; tentative D call: TRBD1 (5 bases). This CDR3 has 13 residues. Germline CDR1 reads SGHAT; CDR2 reads FQNNGV. Deletions cut 8 bases from V and 4 bases from J, with 12 bases between. The CDR3 DNA sequence: TGTGCCAGCCAACCCCCAGGGGGAAACACCATATATTTT. Its translation is CASQPPGGNTIYF.

This clone was picked up one time. The V gene is TRBV15, the J gene TRBJ1-4, with a weak D call TRBD1 (6 bases). V lost 0 bases and J 4 bases, leaving 9 bases between the germline ends. Germline V gene lookup returns CDR1 LNHNV and CDR2 YYDKDF (reference sequence). The CDR3 sequence is 15 residues long. DNA of the CDR3: TGTGCCACCAGCAGAGATCTAGGGGGTAATGAAAAACTGTTTTTT. This encodes CATSRDLGGNEKLFF.

J is TRBJ1-2 and V is TRBV21-1; TRBD1, the D gene given by the table, was not confirmed from the DNA. TRBV21-1 is designated a pseudogene. CDR3 length equals 15 residues. This chain's CDR3 is CASSNERDRGFGYTF. The DNA for the CDR3 is TGTGCCAGCAGCAATGAGCGGGACAGGGGGTTTGGCTACACCTTC.

This chain uses TRBV7-2 with TRBJ1-1; D unclear. V was pared by 3 bases and J by 1 base, with 6 bases between. Looked up from germline, CDR1 is SGHTA and CDR2 is FQGNSA. The CDR3 spans 13 residues. CDR3 amino acids: CASSFGKNTEAFF. CDR3 in DNA: TGTGCCAGCAGCTTCGGTAAGAACACTGAAGCTTTCTTT.

The chain recombines TRBV5-6 with TRBJ2-2, with 14 bases that match TRBD2. The length of the CDR3 is 17 residues. Germline V gene lookup returns CDR1 SGHDT and CDR2 YYEEEE. J gave up 7 bases and V 3 bases, and 8 bases lay outside the gene matches. The CDR3: CASSSGTSGSTGGELFF. The CDR3 coding sequence is TGTGCCAGCAGCTCAGGGACTAGCGGGAGTACGGGCGGGGAGCTGTTTTTT.

The chain has TRBV27 and TRBJ2-1; D ambiguous. V shed 6 bases and J shed 2 bases, with 14 bases lying between them. The CDR3 sequence is 15 residues long. Germline V CDR1 and CDR2: MNHEY, SMNVEV (reference sequence). The CDR3 is CASSRTGSTYNEQFF. The CDR3 DNA reads as TGTGCCAGCAGCCGCACTGGTTCTACCTACAATGAGCAGTTCTTC.

This chain's CDR3 is CASGSETGVLEAFF. In DNA, the CDR3 is TGTGCTAGTGGTTCAGAAACCGGGGTACTAGAAGCTTTCTTT. The rearrangement links TRBV12-5 to TRBJ1-1, with unresolved D. Trimming took off 4 bases at V and 8 bases at J, with 17 bases between the two ends. Germline V gene data show CDR1 as LGHNT and CDR2 as FRNRAP. This CDR3 is 14 amino acids long.

This rearrangement joins TRBV2 to TRBJ1-2; perhaps TRBD1 as D (6 bases). Germline loops: CDR1 SNHLY, CDR2 FYNNEI. V lost 5 bases to trimming and J lost 8 bases, with 12 bases between them. This CDR3 has 12 residues. The CDR3 DNA reads TGTGCCAGCAGTCAAAGGGGGATGGGCTACACCTTC. Protein: CASSQRGMGYTF. The full variable domain, rest sourced from reference TRBV2 and TRBJ1-2, is EPEVTQTPSHQVTQMGQEVILRCVPISNHLYFYWYRQILGQKVEFLVSFYNNEISEKSEIFDDQFSVERPDGSNFTLKIRSTKLEDSAMYFCASSQRGMGYTFGSGTRLTVV.

This sequence joins TRBV7-2 and TRBJ1-5; D is perhaps TRBD1 (5 bases). The germline V gene has CDR1 SGHTA and CDR2 FQGNSA. The CDR3 has 16 amino acids. Trimming removed 3 bases from V and 3 bases from J, with 15 bases in between. CDR3: CASSLNGGAINQPQHF. CDR3 DNA: TGTGCCAGCAGCTTGAACGGCGGGGCAATCAATCAGCCCCAGCATTTT.

The V gene is TRBV29-1, the J gene TRBJ2-3, with 7 bases aligning to TRBD2. The germline V gene encodes CDR1 SQVTM and CDR2 ANQGSEA. The CDR3 spans 11 residues. The CDR3 reads CSSGRGDTQYF. The CDR3 nucleotides are TGCTCCTCAGGGAGGGGAGATACGCAGTATTTT.

This chain links TRBV19 with TRBJ2-3; maybe TRBD2 (5 bases). The length of the CDR3 is 14 residues. V lost 4 bases to trimming and J lost 7 bases, with 15 bases between them. CDR1 and CDR2 (germline): LNHDA, SQIVND (reference sequence). Written as DNA, the CDR3 is TGTGCCAGTAGTACCACATCGGGAAGGCATACGCAGTATTTT. Protein sequence: CASSTTSGRHTQYF.

This chain uses TRBV14 with TRBJ2-7, with TRBD2 identical over 15 bases. The CDR3 is 18 residues long. Trimming removed 4 bases from V and 4 bases from J; junction bases left unmatched: 11. In germline, CDR1 is SGHDN, CDR2 FVKESK. The CDR3 bases are TGTGCCAGCAGCCGGACTAGCGGGAGGGCCGATAACCCTTACGAGCAGTACTTC. As protein: CASSRTSGRADNPYEQYF.

The CDR3 DNA follows: TGTGCCAGCTCAGCTTACAGGGGTACAAACACCGGGGAGCTGTTTTTT. Protein: CASSAYRGTNTGELFF. The chain has TRBV18 and TRBJ2-2, with 7 bases aligning to TRBD1. The CDR3 has 16 residues. The trim removed 5 bases at V and 2 bases at J, leaving 8 bases unmatched. The germline gives CDR1 KGHSH, CDR2 LQKENI.

As DNA, the CDR3 is TGCGCCAGCAGTCGTCTTAGCGGGGGCCAAGAGACCCAGTACTTC. Translation: CASSRLSGGQETQYF. The J gene is TRBJ2-5, the V gene TRBV4-1; 9 bases line up with TRBD2. This CDR3 is built from 15 residues. Germline CDR1 MGHRA, CDR2 YSYEKL. V gave up 6 bases and J gave up 1 base; unmatched junction bases: 6.

The chain carries TRBV19 and TRBJ2-2; 7 nucleotides align to TRBD2. The CDR3 runs to 14 residues. Trimming took 10 bases from V and 4 from J; bases not matched to a gene: 9. CDR1 and CDR2 (germline): LNHDA, SQIVND (reference sequence). The CDR3 spells CATGLAASTGELFF. Here the CDR3 DNA reads TGTGCCACCGGGCTAGCGGCCTCCACCGGGGAGCTGTTTTTT. Full variable domain (outside the CDR3, taken from reference TRBV19 and TRBJ2-2): DGGITQSPKYLFRKEGQNVTLSCEQNLNHDAMYWYRQDPGQGLRLIYYSQIVNDFQKGDIAEGYSVSREKKESFPLTVTSAQKNPTAFYLCATGLAASTGELFFGEGSRLTVL.

The chain has TRBV6-1 and TRBJ1-2, with a weak D call TRBD1 (5 bases). Per germline, CDR1 MNHNS and CDR2 SASEGT. V lost 0 bases and J 4 bases, leaving 18 bases between the germline ends. This CDR3 contains 17 residues. The CDR3 sequence: CASSEAGGGSGAYGYTF. CDR3 bases: TGTGCCAGCAGTGAAGCGGGTGGAGGGAGTGGGGCCTATGGCTACACCTTC.

The V gene is TRBV7-3, the J gene TRBJ2-5, with D possibly being TRBD2 (5 bases). V was clipped by 0 bases and J by 1 base, with 9 bases between them. The germline CDR1 and CDR2 sequences are SGHTA and FQGTGA. The CDR3 loop spans 15 amino acids. The CDR3, as DNA: TGTGCCAGCAGCTTAACCCCGGGGAGCCAAGAGACCCAGTACTTC. This sequence encodes CASSLTPGSQETQYF.

The V and J genes are TRBV7-7 and TRBJ2-5, with 9 bases lining up with TRBD1. After removal of 3 bases from V and 5 bases from J, the junction contained 7 bases not matched to a gene. This CDR3 comprises 15 residues. CDR1 SSHAT and CDR2 FNYEAQ come from the germline V gene (reference sequence). DNA of the CDR3: TGTGCCAGCAGCTTCGGACAGGGGCCAGAGGAGACCCAGTACTTC. Its protein is CASSFGQGPEETQYF.

The rearrangement joins TRBV7-8 to TRBJ2-7; D is ambiguous. Trimming pared 2 bases from V and 0 bases from J, leaving 11 bases between. Germline V gives CDR1 SGHVS, CDR2 FQNEAQ. This CDR3 spans 15 amino acids. CDR3 residues: CASSLNRAVSYEQYF. CDR3 DNA sequence: TGTGCCAGCAGCTTAAATCGCGCGGTCTCCTACGAGCAGTACTTC.